This record looks at one TCR beta chain sequence and its context. The sample belongs to a study of cytomegalovirus exposure and HLA in healthy donors. PCR used 60 Vbeta primers and 13 Jbeta primers. The data were produced by immunoSEQ multiplex PCR, yet TCRdb's version contains in-frame clones alone and is incomplete. The sample yields 150,000 to 200,000 clones, over 60% seen once. Each donor's status was that of a healthy bone marrow donor. Germline V CDR1 and CDR2: SNHLY, FYNNEI. The CDR3 runs 14 residues. Trimming removed 0 bases at V and 3 bases at J, with 9 bases between. The rearrangement uses TRBV2 and TRBJ2-7; tentative D call: TRBD1 (6 bases). The TCR comes from a man younger than 35 in good health and CMV-seronegative. Specimen: PBMCs. The CDR3 sequence is CASSEADRHYEQYF. The CDR3 nucleotides read TGTGCCAGCAGTGAAGCGGACAGACACTACGAGCAGTACTTC.